There are many counts of the clone carrying this T cell receptor beta chain. The antigen remains unidentified. The CDR3 length is 11 residues. Deletions cut 4 bases from V and 7 bases from J, with 5 bases between. Separate cDNA molecules each had unique molecular identifiers attached to them. From the 5' RACE reads, TCRdb called clonotypes with MiXCR, one entry per CDR3 protein. The data hold 45,000 to 65,000 distinct CDR3 sequences, with about 11% observed a single time. These data are taken from a study of early T cells in non-severe SARS-CoV-2 infection. Study-level information: Unsorted whole-blood RNA was sequenced in bulk, leaving chains unpaired.

Study-wide points: In VDJdb matching, anti-spike CD8 responses were favored while private and CD4 specificities went missing.

This rearrangement joins TRBV12-3 or TRBV12-4 to TRBJ2-1, with D uncertain. Material for sequencing was whole blood. The TCR comes from an adult who was a healthcare worker with PCR-confirmed SARS-CoV-2 infection or an uninfected control (not recorded which). DNA for the CDR3: TGTGCCAGCAGTTGGTTGAATGAGCAGTTCTTC. Its protein product is CASSWLNEQFF.